The TCR beta chain described here comes from a study of T cell changes during pregnancy in multiple sclerosis. Assay used: immunoSEQ multiplex PCR; TCRdb lists only in-frame clones, some missing. The sample records about 36,000 clones, about 91% being singletons. V lost 4 bases, J lost 0 bases, and 6 bases stayed unmatched. Germline values: CDR1 SGHTA, CDR2 FQGNSA. The CDR3 runs to 16 residues. This specimen was CD4+ T cells from peripheral blood mononuclear cells, taken in the third trimester of pregnancy. This chain connects TRBV7-2 to TRBJ2-7; 10 nucleotides match TRBD2. The TCR sequence derives from a female donor in good health, enrolled as a control in a pregnancy study. CDR3 sequence reads: CASSSTGLAASYEQYF. In DNA form, the CDR3 reads TGTGCCAGCAGCTCAACCGGACTAGCGGCCTCCTACGAGCAGTACTTC.